The source of this T cell receptor beta chain is a study of T cells in Graves' hyperthyroidism and ophthalmopathy. Findings and limits, study-wide: Ophthalmopathy and stable hyperthyroidism were told apart by a 13 V-J model.

RNA transcripts provided the source from which TCR beta CDR3 regions were amplified. Carried out on the TCR CDR3, a first-round RT-PCR used the HTBI primer set. MiXCR, run by TCRdb on the multiplex PCR reads, gives a single entry per CDR3 protein. The sample records 300,000 to 450,000 distinct CDR3 sequences, about 15% being singletons. This clonotype was seen ten or more times. Antigen specificity is unknown. V lost 1 base and J 2 bases, leaving 8 bases between the germline ends. CDR1 and CDR2 (germline): SGHDN, FVKESK. This CDR3 is 14 amino acids long. A patient was excluded if there was uncontrolled infection, other autoimmune disease, pregnancy or lactation. Isolation of PBMCs was performed on about 10 ml fresh peripheral blood.

Sequenced material: blood. The chain links TRBV14 to TRBJ2-5; a possible D gene is TRBD1 (5 bases). This sequence was found in a woman aged 25 to 39 with Graves' ophthalmopathy. CDR3 nucleotides: TGTGCCAGCAGCCAAGGACAGCTTCAAGAGACCCAGTACTTC. Translation: CASSQGQLQETQYF.